These 31 T cell receptor beta chains share one sample of origin, sequenced in a study of cytomegalovirus exposure and HLA in healthy donors. The PCR used 60 Vbeta and 13 Jbeta primers. TCRdb's copy holds only in-frame clones and misses some; the assay was immunoSEQ multiplex PCR. The data show around 180,000 clones, 84% seen once. The sample taken for sequencing was PBMCs. Every receptor here comes from a boy under 18 in good health and CMV-seronegative.

CDR3 region: CASKGTRDTGELFF. CDR3 in DNA: TGTGCCAGCAAAGGGACTAGAGATACCGGGGAGCTGTTTTTT. V gene TRBV6-1 combines with J gene TRBJ2-2; 8 nucleotides line up with TRBD2. Looked up from germline, CDR1 is MNHNS and CDR2 is SASEGT. The V segment lost 7 bases and the J segment 5 bases; nucleotides outside the gene matches: 6. The CDR3 totals 14 residues.

This chain connects TRBV9 to TRBJ2-5, with D perhaps TRBD1 (6 bases). Trimming removed 2 bases at V and 2 bases at J, with 13 bases between. Per germline, CDR1 SGDLS and CDR2 YYNGEE. This CDR3 comprises 15 residues. In nucleotides, the CDR3 is TGTGCCAGCAGCGTCCGGGACATGGAGCAAGAGACCCAGTACTTC. It is translated as CASSVRDMEQETQYF.

This chain links TRBV11-2 with TRBJ1-4, with 7 positions matching TRBD1. The V gene's germline CDR1 is SGHAT and CDR2 FQNNGV. This CDR3 has 14 residues. The junction had 8 bases not matched to a gene; V was cut back by 5 bases and J by 8 bases. The chain's CDR3 is CASSPTGVDEKLFF. CDR3 sequence (DNA): TGTGCCAGCAGCCCAACAGGGGTGGACGAAAAACTGTTTTTT. Full variable domain (rest looked up from reference TRBV11-2 and TRBJ1-4): EAGVAQSPRYKIIEKRQSVAFWCNPISGHATLYWYQQILGQGPKLLIQFQNNGVVDDSQLPKDRFSAERLKGVDSTLKIQPAKLEDSAVYLCASSPTGVDEKLFFGSGTQLSVL.

The count of this clone is one. The chain uses TRBV2 and TRBJ1-2, with 8 bases aligning to TRBD1. V lost 9 bases to trimming and J lost 6 bases; unmatched junction nucleotides: 3. This CDR3 comprises 11 residues. CDR1 and CDR2 (germline): SNHLY, FYNNEI. Written as DNA, the CDR3 is TGTGCCAGGGTGACAGGGGATGGCTACACCTTC. It yields the protein CARVTGDGYTF. Full variable domain (missing parts from reference TRBV2 and TRBJ1-2): EPEVTQTPSHQVTQMGQEVILRCVPISNHLYFYWYRQILGQKVEFLVSFYNNEISEKSEIFDDQFSVERPDGSNFTLKIRSTKLEDSAMYFCARVTGDGYTFGSGTRLTVV.

The CDR3 DNA follows: TGTGCCACCAGCATCACCAGATTCTCCTACGAGCAGTACTTC. This translates into CATSITRFSYEQYF. The chain is built from TRBV15 and TRBJ2-7; D not certain. V was clipped by 4 bases and J by 0 bases, with 10 bases between them. Per germline, CDR1 LNHNV and CDR2 YYDKDF (reference sequence). The CDR3 runs to 14 residues.

This clone was counted only a few times. The gene calls are TRBV30 and TRBJ1-1; 7 bases fit TRBD1. CDR3 length: 12 residues. V was clipped by 5 bases and J by 10 bases; unmatched bases: 10. Germline-derived CDR1 and CDR2 are GTSNPN and SVGIG (reference sequence). The CDR3 protein is CAWRQGPSRAFF. The CDR3 nucleotides read TGTGCCTGGCGACAGGGCCCATCGAGAGCTTTCTTT.

This chain uses TRBV7-2 with TRBJ2-7; D is perhaps TRBD2 (5 bases). In germline, CDR1 is SGHTA, CDR2 FQGNSA. The V end was cut by 3 bases, the J end by 5 bases, with 8 bases between. The CDR3 length is 12 residues. CDR3 DNA sequence: TGTGCCAGCAGCTTTAGCGTCCACGAGCAGTACTTC. It translates to CASSFSVHEQYF. Looking up the rest from reference TRBV7-2 and TRBJ2-7 gives the full variable domain: GAGVSQSPSNKVTEKGKDVELRCDPISGHTALYWYRQSLGQGLEFLIYFQGNSAPDKSGLPSDRFSAERTGGSVSTLTIQRTQQEDSAVYLCASSFSVHEQYFGPGTRLTVT.

DNA for the CDR3: TGCGCCAGCAGCTTACTTGGCGGGACCTCCTACAATGAGCAGTTCTTC. Protein sequence: CASSLLGGTSYNEQFF. The rearrangement uses TRBV5-1 and TRBJ2-1, with D tentatively TRBD2 (6 bases). In germline, CDR1 is SGHRS, CDR2 YFSETQ. Trimming removed 2 bases at V and 0 bases at J, with 12 bases between. The CDR3 sequence is 16 residues long.

The chain carries TRBV19 and TRBJ2-1; 10 nucleotides line up with TRBD2. Trimming cost V 3 bases and J 8 bases; bases outside gene matches: 7. The CDR3 contains 15 residues. Germline V CDR1 and CDR2: LNHDA, SQIVND (reference sequence). DNA of the CDR3: TGTGCCAGTAGTATGAAGCGGGGGGGCCTCGATGAGCAGTTCTTC. Amino acids: CASSMKRGGLDEQFF.

The chain uses TRBV29-1 and TRBJ1-1, with a weak D call TRBD1 (5 bases). The V gene's germline CDR1 is SQVTM and CDR2 ANQGSEA. With 7 bases removed from V and 7 bases from J, the gap between germline ends came to 22 bases. This CDR3 region has 14 residues. The CDR3 bases are TGCAGCGCCCACTCGTCGCAGGGCCCTGGTGAAGCTTTCTTT. Translated: CSAHSSQGPGEAFF.

As DNA, the CDR3 is TGTGCCAGCATTGCAGGGGGCTTGAACGAGCAGTACTTC. It encodes CASIAGGLNEQYF. V gene TRBV6-1 combines with J gene TRBJ2-7; TRBD1 aligns across 8 bases. V was pared by 7 bases and J by 5 bases, with 7 bases of the junction left unmatched. Per the germline V gene, CDR1 is MNHNS and CDR2 is SASEGT. The CDR3 loop spans 13 amino acids.

The chain has TRBV29-1 and TRBJ1-1, with TRBD1 identical over 7 bases. The V gene's germline CDR1 is SQVTM and CDR2 ANQGSEA. The length of the CDR3 is 14 residues. J lost 1 base, V lost 6 bases, and 8 bases had no gene match. In nucleotides, the CDR3 is TGCAGCGTCGATGCCGGGACAGCGAACACTGAAGCTTTCTTT. As protein: CSVDAGTANTEAFF.

This sequence joins TRBV25-1 and TRBJ2-2, with a possible D match to TRBD1 (5 bases). CDR1 is MGHDK, CDR2 SYGVNS, per germline. Trimming cost V 7 bases and J 3 bases, with 12 bases left between them. The CDR3 is 14 amino acids. The chain's CDR3 is CASTGRADTGELFF. The CDR3 coding sequence is TGTGCCAGCACGGGCAGGGCTGACACCGGGGAGCTGTTTTTT.

This clone was counted once. The gene calls are TRBV29-1 and TRBJ1-1, with TRBD1 as a possible D gene (6 bases). The CDR3 length is 14 residues. V gave up 1 base and J gave up 4 bases, with 13 bases separating them. Germline lookup yields CDR1 SQVTM and CDR2 ANQGSEA. The CDR3 nucleotides are TGCAGCGTTGAAGGAGGGGGAGAGAGCACTGAAGCTTTCTTT. As protein: CSVEGGGESTEAFF. The whole variable domain, remainder taken from reference TRBV29-1 and TRBJ1-1, is SAVISQKPSRDICQRGTSLTIQCQVDSQVTMMFWYRQQPGQSLTLIATANQGSEATYESGFVIDKFPISRPNLTFSTLTVSNMSPEDSSIYLCSVEGGGESTEAFFGQGTRLTVV.

The V call is TRBV6-5, the J call TRBJ2-5; a possible D gene is TRBD2 (5 bases). The V end was cut by 3 bases, the J end by 5 bases, with 10 bases between. From germline, CDR1 is MNHEY and CDR2 SVGAGI. This CDR3 has 13 amino acids. Here the CDR3 DNA reads TGTGCCAGCAGTTATGGACTGGGGGAGACCCAGTACTTC. Its protein product is CASSYGLGETQYF.

The rearrangement joins TRBV7-2 to TRBJ2-1; D remains ambiguous. In germline, CDR1 is SGHTA, CDR2 FQGNSA. Trimming left V 5 bases short and J 8 bases short, with 7 bases between. The CDR3 runs to 11 residues. CDR3 residues: CASSRYYEQFF. The CDR3 nucleotides are TGTGCCAGCAGCCGGTATTATGAGCAGTTCTTC. Together with reference TRBV7-2 and TRBJ2-1, the CDR3 gives the full variable domain: GAGVSQSPSNKVTEKGKDVELRCDPISGHTALYWYRQSLGQGLEFLIYFQGNSAPDKSGLPSDRFSAERTGGSVSTLTIQRTQQEDSAVYLCASSRYYEQFFGPGTRLTVL.

The V call is TRBV5-1, the J call TRBJ2-5; 8 bases match TRBD1. The DNA end lines up better with TRBJ2-7; the J call may be wrong. The CDR3 totals 14 residues. Germline V CDR1 and CDR2: SGHRS, YFSETQ. The CDR3 region has the DNA TGCGCCAGCAGCTTGGCCAGGGGGCGCTACGAGCAGTACTTC. Its protein is CASSLARGRYEQYF.

This clone was picked up one time. The rearrangement uses TRBV28 and TRBJ2-1; TRBD2 agrees at 12 bases. Trimming at V came to 7 bases and at J to 9 bases, leaving 10 bases not matched to a gene. In germline, CDR1 is MDHEN, CDR2 SYDVKM. The CDR3 has 15 amino acids. The CDR3, as DNA: TGTGCCAGCATCAGCCTAGCGGGAGGGCCGAGTGAGCAGTTCTTC. The encoded protein is CASISLAGGPSEQFF.

The rearrangement joins TRBV29-1 to TRBJ1-1, with no clear D. V lost 5 bases, J lost 6 bases, and 10 bases lay in between. Germline V gives CDR1 SQVTM, CDR2 ANQGSEA. The CDR3 loop spans 11 amino acids. For the CDR3, the DNA is TGCAGCGTTTTACATGTATCTGAAGCTTTCTTT. Protein sequence: CSVLHVSEAFF. Together with reference TRBV29-1 and TRBJ1-1, the CDR3 gives the full variable domain: SAVISQKPSRDICQRGTSLTIQCQVDSQVTMMFWYRQQPGQSLTLIATANQGSEATYESGFVIDKFPISRPNLTFSTLTVSNMSPEDSSIYLCSVLHVSEAFFGQGTRLTVV.

The chain has TRBV27 and TRBJ1-4; the D gene is possibly TRBD1 (6 bases). Germline V gene data show CDR1 as MNHEY and CDR2 as SMNVEV (reference sequence). The CDR3 has 12 amino acids. Trimming took off 8 bases at V and 8 bases at J, with 12 bases between the two ends. CDR3 loop: CASRQGREKLFF. In nucleotides, the CDR3 is TGTGCCAGCCGCCAGGGGCGCGAAAAACTGTTTTTT.

This chain uses TRBV19 with TRBJ2-5; 9 bases map to TRBD2. The CDR3 spans 14 residues. Germline assignment: CDR1 LNHDA and CDR2 SQIVND (reference sequence). Trimming removed 8 bases from V and 1 base from J; junction bases left unmatched: 5. The CDR3 loop is CASAASGTQETQYF. CDR3 coding DNA: TGTGCCAGTGCGGCTAGCGGGACCCAAGAGACCCAGTACTTC.

CDR3 loop: CASSLAPRTGMNQPQHF. CDR3 sequence (DNA): TGTGCCAGCAGCTTAGCACCCAGGACAGGGATGAATCAGCCCCAGCATTTT. The chain recombines TRBV7-8 with TRBJ1-5; 8 nucleotides agree with TRBD1. The junction had 8 bases not matched to a gene; V was cut back by 0 bases and J by 4 bases. CDR1 SGHVS and CDR2 FQNEAQ come from the germline V gene. The CDR3 has 17 residues.

The gene calls are TRBV7-8 and TRBJ1-3, with 7 bases matching TRBD1. V dropped 1 base and J dropped 2; count of bases not matched to a gene: 14. The CDR3 loop spans 19 amino acids. The germline gives CDR1 SGHVS, CDR2 FQNEAQ. CDR3 amino acids: CASSLGRTGTVLAGNTIYF. The CDR3 nucleotides are TGTGCCAGCAGCTTAGGCCGCACCGGGACAGTTTTGGCTGGAAACACCATATATTTT. The full variable domain, completed using reference TRBV7-8 and TRBJ1-3, is GAGVSQSPRYKVAKRGQDVALRCDPISGHVSLFWYQQALGQGPEFLTYFQNEAQLDKSGLPSDRFFAERPEGSVSTLKIQRTQQEDSAVYLCASSLGRTGTVLAGNTIYFGEGSWLTVV.

The genes are TRBV30 and TRBJ1-2, with D tentatively TRBD1 (5 bases). Germline CDR1 and CDR2: GTSNPN and SVGIG (reference sequence). The CDR3 runs to 11 residues. V was pared by 4 bases and J by 4 bases, with 7 bases between. CDR3 in amino acids: CAWMGGYGYTF. The CDR3 coding sequence is TGTGCCTGGATGGGGGGCTATGGCTACACCTTC.

The V call is TRBV9, the J call TRBJ2-3, with D maybe TRBD1 (5 bases). The CDR3 is 14 residues long. Germline CDR1 reads SGDLS; CDR2 reads YYNGEE. V shed 0 bases and J shed 4 bases, with 9 bases lying between them. As DNA, the CDR3 is TGTGCCAGCAGCGTAGAGGGGTTCGCAGATACGCAGTATTTT. The encoded protein is CASSVEGFADTQYF.

The J gene is TRBJ1-1, the V gene TRBV19; 8 bases fit TRBD1. V was pared by 5 bases and J by 0 bases, with 11 bases of the junction left unmatched. The CDR3 runs to 17 residues. The V gene's germline CDR1 is LNHDA and CDR2 SQIVND (reference sequence). The CDR3 DNA is TGTGCCAGTAGTGAGGGGACAGGCCAACTGCTGAACACTGAAGCTTTCTTT. This codes for CASSEGTGQLLNTEAFF.

J is TRBJ2-1 and V is TRBV25-1, with TRBD1 matching 11 bases. From germline, CDR1 is MGHDK and CDR2 SYGVNS. V lost 6 bases, J lost 3 bases, and 1 base stayed unmatched. The CDR3 extends over 14 amino acids. The CDR3 DNA is TGTGCCAGCAGGGGACAGGGGGTCTACAATGAGCAGTTCTTC. It translates to CASRGQGVYNEQFF. Full variable domain (remainder filled in from reference TRBV25-1 and TRBJ2-1): EADIYQTPRYLVIGTGKKITLECSQTMGHDKMYWYQQDPGMELHLIHYSYGVNSTEKGDLSSESTVSRIRTEHFPLTLESARPSHTSQYLCASRGQGVYNEQFFGPGTRLTVL.

This sequence joins TRBV5-6 and TRBJ2-1; D uncertain. V was pared by 1 base and J by 3 bases, with 8 bases between. CDR3 length equals 14 residues. Germline CDR1 reads SGHDT; CDR2 reads YYEEEE. DNA of the CDR3: TGTGCCAGCAGCTTGTTACAGAGCTACAATGAGCAGTTCTTC. Residues: CASSLLQSYNEQFF.

This chain connects TRBV19 to TRBJ1-1; 9 bases are shared with TRBD1. Trimming took 6 bases from V and 2 from J; bases not matched to a gene: 4. This CDR3 is 14 amino acids long. Germline V CDR1 and CDR2: LNHDA, SQIVND (reference sequence). The CDR3 loop is CASSRTGENTEAFF. The CDR3 nucleotides read TGTGCCAGTAGCAGGACAGGGGAAAACACTGAAGCTTTCTTT.

The chain links TRBV14 to TRBJ2-7; D possibly corresponds to TRBD2 (5 bases). Trimming removed 6 bases from V and 6 bases from J, with 15 bases in between. Germline assignment: CDR1 SGHDN and CDR2 FVKESK. The length of the CDR3 is 13 residues. This CDR3 reads CASSRSGIGEQYF. CDR3 DNA: TGTGCCAGCAGTCGGTCCGGGATCGGCGAGCAGTACTTC.

The V call is TRBV7-6, the J call TRBJ2-3; perhaps TRBD2 as D (6 bases). Trimming took off 4 bases at V and 10 bases at J, with 12 bases between the two ends. The germline gives CDR1 SGHVS, CDR2 FNYEAQ. CDR3 length: 12 residues. The DNA for the CDR3 is TGTGCCAGCAGCTGGTGGGGGGTAGCGCAGTATTTT. Its protein product is CASSWWGVAQYF.